This T cell receptor beta chain was profiled in a study of T-cell reconstitution after alpha-beta-depleted transplantation in children. This clonotype was detected ten times or more. The authors prepared the TCRbeta library with unique molecular identifiers. TCRdb redid the calling of the PCR reads with MiXCR, one entry per CDR3 protein. Among 440,000 or so distinct CDR3 sequences listed, roughly a tenth were seen once. The CDR3 runs to 12 residues. In germline, CDR1 is DFQATT, CDR2 SNEGSKA (reference sequence). Trimming stripped 6 bases from V and 4 bases from J, with 11 bases between. The rearrangement links TRBV20-1 to TRBJ2-3; D is unresolved. The material sequenced was PBMCs from the stem cell graft donor, taken from the stem cell graft. This sequence originates from a human donor who donated a stem cell graft to a child with acute myeloid leukemia. CDR3 nucleotides: TGCAGTGCCCGAGGAAGCCCAGATACGCAGTATTTT. It specifies CSARGSPDTQYF.